Detailed here is one TCR beta chain. A junction boundary mismatches the germline segment, possibly from a read error. The data belong to a study of tumor and adjacent non-tumor tissue in lung cancer. RNA was extracted from bulk tissue without any cell sorting. Distant lung tissue was collected more than 3 cm away from the tumor edge. The library came from three nested PCR rounds adapted from ARM-PCR protocols. Each CDR3 protein gets one entry after TCRdb re-called the multiplex PCR reads with MiXCR. The sample lists almost 75,000 distinct CDR3 sequences; approximately 71% were seen once. The CDR3 loop spans 13 amino acids. Germline V gives CDR1 SGHDN, CDR2 FVKESK.

V usage is TRBV14 and J usage is TRBJ1-5; perhaps TRBD1 as D (6 bases). Sequenced sample: distant non-tumor lung tissue. The source is a woman in her fifties or sixties with non-small cell lung cancer. DNA of the CDR3: TGTACCAGCAGCGAGGGGGAATACCAGCCCCAGCATTTT. Translation gives CTSSEGEYQPQHF. The variable domain in full, completed from reference TRBV14 and TRBJ1-5, reads EAGVTQFPSHSVIEKGQTVTLRCDPISGHDNLYWYRRVMGKEIKFLLHFVKESKQDESGMPNNRFLAERTGGTYSTLKVQPAELEDSGVYFCTSSEGEYQPQHFGDGTRLSIL.